This T cell receptor (beta chain) was identified during a study of T-cell reconstitution after alpha-beta-depleted transplantation in children. General observations from the study: About two months after transplant, alpha-beta T cells reportedly came from several hundred expanded graft clones. Surviving recipient T cells and thymic progenitors accounted for the high day-60 TCRbeta diversity observed in some patients. Among T cells one year after transplant, newly produced cells accounted for most counts and diversity.

In regard to this clonotype: Antigen: not known.

The CDR3 is made up of 16 amino acids. The V segment lost 4 bases and the J segment 1 base; nucleotides outside the gene matches: 7. Germline lookup yields CDR1 SGHVS and CDR2 FQNEAQ. Unique molecular identifiers featured in how the TCRbeta library was prepared. One entry per CDR3 protein, called by TCRdb with MiXCR from the PCR reads. This sample has about 980,000 distinct CDR3 sequences, with about 29% found just once. The material sequenced was PBMCs, mostly from graft donor cells, taken 360 days after TCRalphabeta/CD19-depleted stem cell transplant. The V gene is TRBV7-8, the J gene TRBJ2-1; TRBD2 matches 7 bases. The sequence was collected from a boy younger than two who had a stem cell transplant for SCID, so the T cells may come from the graft donor. The chain's CDR3 is CASSSPGAGSYNEQFF. DNA for the CDR3: TGTGCCAGCAGCTCGCCAGGAGCGGGGTCCTACAATGAGCAGTTCTTC.